Each of the 26 T cell receptor beta chains below was sequenced from the same sample in a study of T cells in localized non-small cell lung cancer. Using immunoSEQ multiplex PCR, the repertoire was profiled, and TCRdb retains in-frame clones only, with some absent. The sample has 15,000 to 20,000 clones; 70% to 90% are singletons. The specimen was peripheral blood, collected before any cancer treatment. The receptors shown here come from a man between 40 and 70 years old with stage I lung adenocarcinoma.

V and J are TRBV27 and TRBJ2-7; 7 bases line up with TRBD1. V shed 6 bases, J shed 4 bases, and the junction held 12 bases outside the gene matches. Germline CDR1 and CDR2: MNHEY and SMNVEV (reference sequence). The CDR3 has 15 amino acids. The CDR3 DNA is TGTGCCAGCAGGGACAGGCTTCTGGGATCTTACGAGCAGTACTTC. Residues: CASRDRLLGSYEQYF.

The rearrangement joins TRBV6-6 to TRBJ2-3, with 13 positions matching TRBD2. The CDR3 is 15 residues long. With V trimmed by 8 bases and J by 5 bases, 7 bases remained unmatched. CDR1 MNHNY and CDR2 SVGAGI come from the germline V gene (reference sequence). This chain's CDR3 is CASGTSGATRDTQYF. As DNA, the CDR3 is TGTGCCAGCGGGACTAGCGGGGCCACGCGAGATACGCAGTATTTT.

The rearrangement uses TRBV6-1 and TRBJ2-3; 10 nucleotides match TRBD1. This CDR3 contains 14 residues. V lost 11 bases and J lost 3; bases outside the gene matches: 8. From germline, CDR1 is MNHNS and CDR2 SASEGT. CDR3 sequence (DNA): TGTGCCTCCCCCGGGACAGGGGTTACAGATACGCAGTATTTT. Translated: CASPGTGVTDTQYF.

The CDR3 loop reads CASSPDPRGYTF. As DNA, the CDR3 is TGTGCCAGCTCACCAGACCCCCGTGGCTACACCTTC. The rearrangement links TRBV18 to TRBJ1-2; D not resolved. Trimming took 2 bases from V and 7 from J, leaving 8 bases between them. The CDR3 totals 12 residues. Germline assignment: CDR1 KGHSH and CDR2 LQKENI.

Within the sample, this clone is large. For the CDR3, the DNA is TGTGCCTGGAGTGTAGGGCAGGGAGGCTACGAGCAGTACTTC. This encodes CAWSVGQGGYEQYF. The chain uses TRBV30 and TRBJ2-7, with D tentatively TRBD2 (6 bases). V lost 0 bases, J lost 3 bases, and 12 bases lay in between. This CDR3 has 14 amino acids. The germline gives CDR1 GTSNPN, CDR2 SVGIG (reference sequence). The whole variable domain, remainder taken from reference TRBV30 and TRBJ2-7, is SQTIHQWPATLVQPVGSPLSLECTVEGTSNPNLYWYRQAAGRGLQLLFYSVGIGQISSEVPQNLSASRPQDRQFILSSKKLLLSDSGFYLCAWSVGQGGYEQYFGPGTRLTVT.

The rearrangement uses TRBV19 and TRBJ1-5; the match to TRBD1 covers 7 bases. The CDR3 is made up of 15 amino acids. Germline CDR1 reads LNHDA; CDR2 reads SQIVND (reference sequence). Trimming cost V 4 bases and J 9 bases; bases outside gene matches: 12. CDR3 protein: CASSTDAGGRGPQHF. CDR3 coding DNA: TGTGCCAGTAGTACCGATGCAGGGGGTAGGGGGCCCCAGCATTTT.

V gene TRBV30 combines with J gene TRBJ1-1; D is unresolved. Per germline, CDR1 GTSNPN and CDR2 SVGIG (reference sequence). V was cut by 2 bases and J by 1 base, with 5 bases left in between. This CDR3 has 12 residues. CDR3 in DNA: TGTGCCTGGAGTCCACGGAACACTGAAGCTTTCTTT. Translating it yields CAWSPRNTEAFF. The variable domain in full, completed from reference TRBV30 and TRBJ1-1, reads SQTIHQWPATLVQPVGSPLSLECTVEGTSNPNLYWYRQAAGRGLQLLFYSVGIGQISSEVPQNLSASRPQDRQFILSSKKLLLSDSGFYLCAWSPRNTEAFFGQGTRLTVV.

J is TRBJ1-2 and V is TRBV6-1, with 7 bases that match TRBD1. The CDR3 totals 14 residues. Germline CDR1 MNHNS, CDR2 SASEGT. V trimming: 6 bases; J trimming: 7 bases; junction bases outside the gene matches: 11. The CDR3 DNA is TGTGCCAGCAGGGGCTCACAGGGGCAAGGTGGCTACACCTTC. Its translation is CASRGSQGQGGYTF.

The chain has TRBV14 and TRBJ2-7; D tentatively reads TRBD1 or TRBD2 (5 bases each). The germline V gene encodes CDR1 SGHDN and CDR2 FVKESK. The length of the CDR3 is 14 residues. The germline V and J ends were trimmed by 4 bases and 5 bases, with 15 bases remaining between them. Here the CDR3 reads CASSRERGFHEQYF. DNA for the CDR3: TGTGCCAGCAGCCGGGAGAGGGGATTCCACGAGCAGTACTTC.

The rearrangement uses TRBV7-6 and TRBJ2-7, with unresolved D. Trimming left V 2 bases short and J 1 base short, with 6 bases between. Germline V gene sequence: CDR1 SGHVS, CDR2 FNYEAQ. The CDR3 has 13 amino acids. CDR3 in DNA: TGTGCCAGCAGCTTAACAGCATCCTACGAGCAGTACTTC. This encodes CASSLTASYEQYF.

The genes are TRBV14 and TRBJ2-2; TRBD1 matches at 8 bases. CDR1 and CDR2 from the germline V gene are SGHDN and FVKESK. The trim removed 4 bases at V and 5 bases at J, leaving 6 bases unmatched. The CDR3 has 15 residues. CDR3 amino acids: CASSRDWTGTGELFF. Here the CDR3 DNA reads TGTGCCAGCAGCCGGGACTGGACAGGGACCGGGGAGCTGTTTTTT.

This chain joins TRBV11-2 and TRBJ2-7; 7 nucleotides match TRBD1. The V segment lost 8 bases and the J segment 0 bases; nucleotides outside the gene matches: 7. The CDR3 runs 14 residues. Germline CDR1 SGHAT, CDR2 FQNNGV. CDR3 sequence reads: CASGRDRSSYEQYF. The CDR3 DNA follows: TGTGCCAGCGGCCGGGACAGAAGCTCCTACGAGCAGTACTTC.

V gene TRBV18 combines with J gene TRBJ1-2; D is unclear. Trimming took off 3 bases at V and 5 bases at J, with 7 bases between the two ends. Germline V CDR1 and CDR2: KGHSH, LQKENI. The CDR3 runs 12 residues. Here the CDR3 reads CASSPDPYGYTF. DNA of the CDR3: TGTGCCAGCTCACCCGACCCGTATGGCTACACCTTC.

The chain combines TRBV4-1 with TRBJ1-2; 7 nucleotides agree with TRBD1. The CDR3 is 15 residues long. The germline gives CDR1 MGHRA, CDR2 YSYEKL. J gave up 4 bases and V 4 bases, and 9 bases lay outside the gene matches. The CDR3 here is CASSLDRANAYGYTF. As DNA, the CDR3 is TGCGCCAGCAGCCTAGACAGGGCAAATGCCTATGGCTACACCTTC.

The chain uses TRBV27 and TRBJ2-4; a weak D match, TRBD1 (7 bases). Looked up from germline, CDR1 is MNHEY and CDR2 is SMNVEV (reference sequence). This CDR3 spans 16 amino acids. V lost 3 bases and J lost 3, with 15 bases in between. In DNA, the CDR3 is TGTGCCAGCAGTTTCCTCAGGGGGGATGGCAAAAACATTCAGTACTTC. Translation gives CASSFLRGDGKNIQYF.

This clone came up a few times. This chain connects TRBV7-9 to TRBJ1-1; D remains unclear. V lost 7 bases and J 3 bases, leaving 12 bases between the germline ends. Looked up from germline, CDR1 is SEHNR and CDR2 is FQNEAQ (reference sequence). The CDR3 has 13 amino acids. CDR3 nucleotide sequence: TGTGCCAGCACCTCCCTGGGTTACACTGAAGCTTTCTTT. This encodes CASTSLGYTEAFF.

The chain has TRBV6-9 and TRBJ1-3; TRBD1 might be the D (5 bases). The CDR3 sequence is 14 residues long. Germline V lookup: CDR1 MNHGY, CDR2 SVAAGI. V was shortened by 8 bases and J by 3 bases, with 14 bases between the two germline ends. CDR3 region: CASGQGDYGNTIYF. The CDR3 bases are TGTGCCAGCGGGCAAGGGGATTATGGAAACACCATATATTTT.

The V and J genes are TRBV7-9 and TRBJ2-2; the match to TRBD2 covers 11 bases. This CDR3 is 15 amino acids long. The trim removed 3 bases at V and 4 bases at J, leaving 1 base unmatched. From germline, CDR1 is SEHNR and CDR2 FQNEAQ (reference sequence). DNA of the CDR3: TGTGCCAGCAGCTTGGGACTAGCGGCCACCGGGGAGCTGTTTTTT. Its protein product is CASSLGLAATGELFF.

The genes are TRBV11-2 and TRBJ2-7, with D perhaps matching TRBD2 (5 bases). The CDR3 extends over 15 amino acids. The V and J ends lost 1 base and 3 bases respectively, with 13 bases between them. Germline loops: CDR1 SGHAT, CDR2 FQNNGV. DNA for the CDR3: TGTGCCAGCAGCTTAGGCCCGGGCCGGGACTACGAGCAGTACTTC. It codes for CASSLGPGRDYEQYF. Full variable domain (rest looked up from reference TRBV11-2 and TRBJ2-7): EAGVAQSPRYKIIEKRQSVAFWCNPISGHATLYWYQQILGQGPKLLIQFQNNGVVDDSQLPKDRFSAERLKGVDSTLKIQPAKLEDSAVYLCASSLGPGRDYEQYFGPGTRLTVT.

V and J are TRBV9 and TRBJ1-3; the D is unclear. Germline CDR1 reads SGDLS; CDR2 reads YYNGEE. The CDR3 runs 16 residues. V shed 0 bases and J shed 0 bases, with 10 bases lying between them. CDR3 in DNA: TGTGCCAGCAGCGTAGTTGGCAGCAGCTCTGGAAACACCATATATTTT. Protein sequence: CASSVVGSSSGNTIYF.

The chain uses TRBV15 and TRBJ2-7, with D tentatively TRBD2 (5 bases). Germline V gene data show CDR1 as LNHNV and CDR2 as YYDKDF (reference sequence). The V gene lost 3 bases and the J gene lost 6 bases, with 12 bases spanning the gap. CDR3 length: 13 residues. The CDR3 DNA reads TGTGCCACCAGCAGGGCTCCGGGGAGCGAGCAGTACTTC. As protein: CATSRAPGSEQYF. Using reference TRBV15 and TRBJ2-7 for the parts outside the CDR3, the full variable domain is DAMVIQNPRYQVTQFGKPVTLSCSQTLNHNVMYWYQQKSSQAPKLLFHYYDKDFNNEADTPDNFQSRRPNTSFCFLDIRSPGLGDTAMYLCATSRAPGSEQYFGPGTRLTVT.

The V call is TRBV7-6, the J call TRBJ2-3; 7 bases are a match to TRBD1. Per the germline V gene, CDR1 is SGHVS and CDR2 is FNYEAQ. V shed 1 base, J shed 3 bases, and the junction held 4 bases outside the gene matches. The CDR3 is 15 amino acids. The CDR3 DNA reads as TGTGCCAGCAGCTTAGGTCCAGGGGGAACAGATACGCAGTATTTT. Translation: CASSLGPGGTDTQYF.

This chain links TRBV11-2 with TRBJ1-1; unclear D gene. This CDR3 contains 12 residues. Germline values: CDR1 SGHAT, CDR2 FQNNGV. V lost 6 bases and J lost 6, with 11 bases in between. This CDR3 is CASSKPGAEAFF. CDR3 DNA: TGTGCCAGCAGTAAACCGGGAGCTGAAGCTTTCTTT.

The V gene is TRBV20-1, the J gene TRBJ2-3; TRBD2 aligns across 8 bases. Germline values: CDR1 DFQATT, CDR2 SNEGSKA (reference sequence). The CDR3 spans 11 residues. With V trimmed by 5 bases and J by 11 bases, 6 bases remained unmatched. CDR3 sequence (DNA): TGCAGTGCTTGGACTAGCCTAAGGCAGTATTTT. Translating gives CSAWTSLRQYF.

The V call is TRBV11-2, the J call TRBJ1-3; D is uncertain. Trimming pared 1 base from V and 8 bases from J, leaving 3 bases between. Germline CDR1 reads SGHAT; CDR2 reads FQNNGV. This CDR3 is built from 11 residues. CDR3 in DNA: TGTGCCAGCAGCTTAGGTGACACCATATATTTT. Amino acids: CASSLGDTIYF.

The chain uses TRBV9 and TRBJ2-7; possible D gene TRBD1, 6 bases. V lost 0 bases and J 2 bases, leaving 15 bases between the germline ends. The CDR3 has 16 amino acids. Germline V CDR1 and CDR2: SGDLS, YYNGEE. CDR3 nucleotide sequence: TGTGCCAGCAGCGTAGCGCCTACAGGGCGCACCTACGAGCAGTACTTC. Translating gives CASSVAPTGRTYEQYF.